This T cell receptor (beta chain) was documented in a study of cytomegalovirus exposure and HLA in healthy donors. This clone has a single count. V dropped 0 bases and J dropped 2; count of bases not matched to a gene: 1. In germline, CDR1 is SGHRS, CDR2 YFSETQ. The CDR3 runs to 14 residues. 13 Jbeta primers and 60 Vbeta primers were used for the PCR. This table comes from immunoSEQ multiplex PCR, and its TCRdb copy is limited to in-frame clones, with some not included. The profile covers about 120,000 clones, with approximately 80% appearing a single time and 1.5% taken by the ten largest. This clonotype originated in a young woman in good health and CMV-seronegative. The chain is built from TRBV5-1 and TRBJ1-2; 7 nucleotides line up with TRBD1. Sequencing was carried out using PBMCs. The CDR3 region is CASSLEGGNYGYTF. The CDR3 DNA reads TGCGCCAGCAGCTTGGAAGGGGGCAACTATGGCTACACCTTC.